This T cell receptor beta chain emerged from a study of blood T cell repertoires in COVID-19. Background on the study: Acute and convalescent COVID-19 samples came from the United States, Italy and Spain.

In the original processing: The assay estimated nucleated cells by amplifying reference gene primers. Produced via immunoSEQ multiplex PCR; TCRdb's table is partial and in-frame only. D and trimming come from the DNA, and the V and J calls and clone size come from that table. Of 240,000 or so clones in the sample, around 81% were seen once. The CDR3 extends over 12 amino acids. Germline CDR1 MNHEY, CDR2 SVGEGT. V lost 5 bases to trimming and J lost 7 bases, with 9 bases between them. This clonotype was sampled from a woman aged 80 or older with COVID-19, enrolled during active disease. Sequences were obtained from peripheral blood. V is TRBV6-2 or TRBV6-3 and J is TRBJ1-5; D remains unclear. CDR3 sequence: CASSPQLQPQHF. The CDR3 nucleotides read TGTGCCAGCAGTCCACAGCTCCAGCCCCAGCATTTT.